This T cell receptor (beta chain) is drawn from a study of radiotherapy plus CTLA-4 blockade in lung cancer (dated by TCRdb to the late 2010s). Describing the broader study: Among enrolled patients, under 20% had an objective response and 31% reached disease control. Points the paper makes about the study in general: The strongest predictors of response were reported to be early dynamic shifts in blood T cell clones along with a rise in serum interferon-beta following radiation. TCR clones derived from tumors expanded in peripheral blood after treatment with radiotherapy and ipilimumab.

Worth noting for this clone: Its antigen remains unidentified. No base-level quality is on record; no much larger clone is a single base apart.

In this study, focal radiation therapy paired with CTLA-4 blockade (ipilimumab) was tested in patients who had chemo-refractory metastatic non-small-cell lung cancer. Receptor libraries were prepared by the immunoSEQ multiplex PCR assay. TCRdb retrieved this table from immuneACCESS and kept in-frame rearrangements only. Not all clones are present; in checked studies, unresolved V genes account for under half, and no reason is known for the remainder. This sample is represented by 40,000 to 45,000 clones; approximately 77% of them were singletons. The ten largest clonotypes hold about 2.7% of the sample. The germline V gene yields SGDLS for CDR1 and YYNGEE for CDR2. The CDR3 contains 15 residues, cysteine and phenylalanine counted. Of all the DNA, just the CDR3 is kept, 45 bases in frame from base 1. Cut back by 0 bases and 2 bases, the V and J ends lie 12 bases apart.

The starting material was peripheral blood, obtained from a patient treated with radiotherapy plus ipilimumab. The origin of this receptor is a human donor with non-small cell lung cancer whose response to radiotherapy plus ipilimumab could not be evaluated. Recombination joined TRBV9 with TRBJ2-7, with TRBD1 perhaps the D gene, on 5 matching bases. The CDR3 protein is CASSVEGGRAYEQYF. The bases read TGTGCCAGCAGCGTAGAGGGCGGCAGGGCCTACGAGCAGTACTTC. The full variable domain, completed from the reference TRBV9 and TRBJ2-7 proteins outside the CDR3, reads DSGVTQTPKHLITATGQRVTLRCSPRSGDLSVYWYQQSLDQGLQFLIQYYNGEERAKGNILERFSAQQFPDLHSELNLSSLELGDSALYFCASSVEGGRAYEQYFGPGTRLTVT.